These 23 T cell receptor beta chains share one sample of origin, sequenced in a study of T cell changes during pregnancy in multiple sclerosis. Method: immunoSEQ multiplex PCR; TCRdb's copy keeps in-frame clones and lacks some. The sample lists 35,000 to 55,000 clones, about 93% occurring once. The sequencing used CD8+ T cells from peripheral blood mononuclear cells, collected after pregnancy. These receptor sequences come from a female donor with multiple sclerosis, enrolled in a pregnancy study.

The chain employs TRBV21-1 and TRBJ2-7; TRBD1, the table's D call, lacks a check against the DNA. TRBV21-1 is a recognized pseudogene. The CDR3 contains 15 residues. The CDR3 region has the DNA TGTGCCAGCAGCAAAGTCAAAGAGGGGGTGGACGAGCAGTACTTC. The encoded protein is CASSKVKEGVDEQYF.

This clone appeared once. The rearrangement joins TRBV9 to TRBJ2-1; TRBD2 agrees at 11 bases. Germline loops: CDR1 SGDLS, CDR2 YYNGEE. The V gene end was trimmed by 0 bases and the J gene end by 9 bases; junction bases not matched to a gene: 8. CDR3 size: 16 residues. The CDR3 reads CASSVATSGRGREQFF. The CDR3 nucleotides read TGTGCCAGCAGCGTAGCCACTAGCGGGAGAGGGCGTGAGCAGTTCTTC.

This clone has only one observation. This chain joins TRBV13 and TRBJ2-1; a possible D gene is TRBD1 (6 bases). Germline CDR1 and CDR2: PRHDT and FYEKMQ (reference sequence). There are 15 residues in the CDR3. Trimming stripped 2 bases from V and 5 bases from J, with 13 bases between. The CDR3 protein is CASSLSGNRDNEQFF. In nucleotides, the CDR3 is TGTGCCAGCAGCTTAAGTGGGAACAGGGACAATGAGCAGTTCTTC. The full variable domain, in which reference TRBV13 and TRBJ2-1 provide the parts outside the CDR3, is AAGVIQSPRHLIKEKRETATLKCYPIPRHDTVYWYQQGPGQDPQFLISFYEKMQSDKGSIPDRFSAQQFSDYHSELNMSSLELGDSALYFCASSLSGNRDNEQFFGPGTRLTVL.

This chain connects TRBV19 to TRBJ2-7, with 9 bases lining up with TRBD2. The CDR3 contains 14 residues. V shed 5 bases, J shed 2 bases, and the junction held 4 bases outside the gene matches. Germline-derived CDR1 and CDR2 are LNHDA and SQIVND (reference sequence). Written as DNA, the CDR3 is TGTGCCAGTAGTTGGGGACTAGCAGCCTACGAGCAGTACTTC. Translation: CASSWGLAAYEQYF. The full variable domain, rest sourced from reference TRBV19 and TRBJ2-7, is DGGITQSPKYLFRKEGQNVTLSCEQNLNHDAMYWYRQDPGQGLRLIYYSQIVNDFQKGDIAEGYSVSREKKESFPLTVTSAQKNPTAFYLCASSWGLAAYEQYFGPGTRLTVT.

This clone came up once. The CDR3, as DNA: TGTGCCAGCAGCACTAACCTCCGGGACAGGGATAGGGAGACCCAGTACTTC. Its protein is CASSTNLRDRDRETQYF. The chain carries TRBV2 and TRBJ2-5, with 9 bases fitting TRBD1. This CDR3 comprises 17 residues. J was trimmed by 5 bases and V by 6 bases; bases with no gene match: 16. Germline CDR1 SNHLY, CDR2 FYNNEI. Together with reference TRBV2 and TRBJ2-5, the CDR3 gives the full variable domain: EPEVTQTPSHQVTQMGQEVILRCVPISNHLYFYWYRQILGQKVEFLVSFYNNEISEKSEIFDDQFSVERPDGSNFTLKIRSTKLEDSAMYFCASSTNLRDRDRETQYFGPGTRLLVL.

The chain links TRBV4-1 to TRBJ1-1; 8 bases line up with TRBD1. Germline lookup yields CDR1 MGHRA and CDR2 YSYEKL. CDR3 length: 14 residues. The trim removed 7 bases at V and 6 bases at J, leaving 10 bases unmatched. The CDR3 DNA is TGCGCCAGCACCCCCACGGCACAGGGGGCTGAAGCTTTCTTT. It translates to CASTPTAQGAEAFF.

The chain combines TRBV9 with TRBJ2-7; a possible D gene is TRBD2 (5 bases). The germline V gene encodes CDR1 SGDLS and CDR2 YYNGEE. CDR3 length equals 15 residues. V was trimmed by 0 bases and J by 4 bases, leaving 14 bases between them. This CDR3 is CASSVDFGLAYEQYF. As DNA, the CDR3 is TGTGCCAGCAGCGTAGATTTTGGACTGGCGTACGAGCAGTACTTC.

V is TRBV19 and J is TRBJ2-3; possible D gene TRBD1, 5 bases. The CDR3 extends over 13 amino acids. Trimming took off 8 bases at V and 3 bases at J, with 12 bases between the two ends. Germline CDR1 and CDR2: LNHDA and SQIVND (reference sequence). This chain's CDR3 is CASGKAGTDTQYF. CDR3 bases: TGTGCCAGTGGAAAGGCAGGGACAGATACGCAGTATTTT.

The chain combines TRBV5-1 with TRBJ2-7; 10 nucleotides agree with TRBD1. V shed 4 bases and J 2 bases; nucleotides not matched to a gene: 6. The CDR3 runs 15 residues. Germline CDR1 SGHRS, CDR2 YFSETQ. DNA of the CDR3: TGCGCCAGCAGCCTCGACAGGGGGCCAACCTACGAGCAGTACTTC. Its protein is CASSLDRGPTYEQYF.

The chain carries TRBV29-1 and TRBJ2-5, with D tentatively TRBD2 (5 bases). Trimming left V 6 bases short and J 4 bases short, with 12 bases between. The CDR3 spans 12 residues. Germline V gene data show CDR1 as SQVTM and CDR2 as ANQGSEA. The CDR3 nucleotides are TGCAGCGTCGAGGGTCGGAGAGAGACCCAGTACTTC. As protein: CSVEGRRETQYF.

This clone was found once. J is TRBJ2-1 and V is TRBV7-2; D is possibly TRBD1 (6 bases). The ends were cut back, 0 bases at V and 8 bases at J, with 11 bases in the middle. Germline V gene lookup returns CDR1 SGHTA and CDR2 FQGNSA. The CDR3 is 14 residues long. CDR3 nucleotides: TGTGCCAGCAGCTTAGCGGGGGCGAGGGATGAGCAGTTCTTC. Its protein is CASSLAGARDEQFF.

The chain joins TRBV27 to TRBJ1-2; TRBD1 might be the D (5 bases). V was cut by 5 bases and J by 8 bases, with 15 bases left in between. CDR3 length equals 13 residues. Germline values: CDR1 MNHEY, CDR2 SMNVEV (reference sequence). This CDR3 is CASSLTGYKGYTF. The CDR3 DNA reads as TGTGCCAGCAGTCTAACAGGTTACAAGGGCTACACCTTC.

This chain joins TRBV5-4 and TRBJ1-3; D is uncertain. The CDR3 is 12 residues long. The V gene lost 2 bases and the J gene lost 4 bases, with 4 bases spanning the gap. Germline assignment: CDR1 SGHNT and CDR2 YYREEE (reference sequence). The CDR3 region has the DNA TGTGCCAGCAGCTTTATGGGAAACACCATATATTTT. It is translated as CASSFMGNTIYF.

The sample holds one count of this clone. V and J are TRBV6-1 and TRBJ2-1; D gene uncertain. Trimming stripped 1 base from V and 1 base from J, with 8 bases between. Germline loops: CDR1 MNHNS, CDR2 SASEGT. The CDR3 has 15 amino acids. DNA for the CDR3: TGTGCCAGCAGTGAAGAGTATCTATCCTACAATGAGCAGTTCTTC. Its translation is CASSEEYLSYNEQFF.

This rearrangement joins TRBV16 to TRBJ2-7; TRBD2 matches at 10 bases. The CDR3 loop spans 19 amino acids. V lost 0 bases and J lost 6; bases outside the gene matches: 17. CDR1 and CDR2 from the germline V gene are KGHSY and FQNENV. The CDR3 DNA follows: TGTGCCAGCAGCCAATCCTCCTCTAGCGGGAGTTTTAGGAGGCGCGAGCAGTACTTC. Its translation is CASSQSSSSGSFRRREQYF.

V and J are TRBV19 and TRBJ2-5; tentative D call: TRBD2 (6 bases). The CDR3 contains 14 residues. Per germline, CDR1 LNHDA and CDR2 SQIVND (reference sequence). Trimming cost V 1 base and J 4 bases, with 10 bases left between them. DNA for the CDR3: TGTGCCAGTAGTATAGTATGGGGAGGAGAGACCCAGTACTTC. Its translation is CASSIVWGGETQYF.

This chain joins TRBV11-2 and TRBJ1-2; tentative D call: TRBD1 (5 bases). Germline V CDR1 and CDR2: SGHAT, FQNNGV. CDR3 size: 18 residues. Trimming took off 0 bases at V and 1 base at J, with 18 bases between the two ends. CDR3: CASSLEVAGSSLNYGYTF. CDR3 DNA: TGTGCCAGCAGCTTAGAAGTTGCAGGGTCGAGCCTTAACTATGGCTACACCTTC.

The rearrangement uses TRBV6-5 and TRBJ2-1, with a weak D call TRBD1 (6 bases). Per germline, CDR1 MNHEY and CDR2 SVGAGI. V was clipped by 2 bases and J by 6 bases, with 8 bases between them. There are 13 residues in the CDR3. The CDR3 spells CASSYPGVNEQFF. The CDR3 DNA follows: TGTGCCAGCAGTTACCCAGGGGTCAATGAGCAGTTCTTC.

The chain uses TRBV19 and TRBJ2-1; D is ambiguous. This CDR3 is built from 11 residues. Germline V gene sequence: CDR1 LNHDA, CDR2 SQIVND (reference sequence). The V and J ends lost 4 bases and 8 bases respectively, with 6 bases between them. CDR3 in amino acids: CASSNGYEQFF. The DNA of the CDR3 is TGTGCCAGTAGTAACGGGTATGAGCAGTTCTTC.

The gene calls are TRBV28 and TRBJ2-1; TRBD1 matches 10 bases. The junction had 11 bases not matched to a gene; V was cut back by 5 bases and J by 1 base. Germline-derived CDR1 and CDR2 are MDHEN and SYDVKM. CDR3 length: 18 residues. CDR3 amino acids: CASSTKDRGRISYNEQFF. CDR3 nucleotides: TGTGCCAGCAGTACTAAAGACAGGGGGCGTATATCCTACAATGAGCAGTTCTTC.

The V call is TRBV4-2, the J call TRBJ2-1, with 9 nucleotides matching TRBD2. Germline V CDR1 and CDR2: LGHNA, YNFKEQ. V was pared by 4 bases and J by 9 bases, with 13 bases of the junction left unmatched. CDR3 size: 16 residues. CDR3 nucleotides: TGTGCCAGCAGCCCCCGTGACGCGGGAGGGCCATTTGAGCAGTTCTTC. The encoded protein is CASSPRDAGGPFEQFF.

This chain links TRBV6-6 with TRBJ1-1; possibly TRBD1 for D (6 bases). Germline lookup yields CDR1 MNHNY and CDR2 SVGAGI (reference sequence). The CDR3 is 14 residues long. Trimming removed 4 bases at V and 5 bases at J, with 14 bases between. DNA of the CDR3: TGTGCCAGCAGTTTCACAGGGTGGAGAACTGAAGCTTTCTTT. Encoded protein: CASSFTGWRTEAFF.

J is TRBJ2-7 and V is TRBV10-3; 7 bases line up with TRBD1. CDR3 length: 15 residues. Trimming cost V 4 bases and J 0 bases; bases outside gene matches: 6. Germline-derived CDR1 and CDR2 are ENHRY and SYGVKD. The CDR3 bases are TGTGCCATCAGTGTGACAGGGAAGAGCTCCTACGAGCAGTACTTC. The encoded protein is CAISVTGKSSYEQYF.